This T cell receptor beta chain was sequenced for a study of T cells after somatic rescue of genetic block. The germline CDR1 and CDR2 sequences are MNHNS and SASEGT. The CDR3 covers 13 residues. Trimming stripped 6 bases from V and 0 bases from J, with 8 bases between. The repertoire was sequenced with immunoSEQ multiplex PCR; TCRdb's copy has only in-frame clones and lacks some. The sample consists of approximately 70,000 clones, under 95% of them appearing once. The sequence was collected from a man aged 25 to 40. The sequencing input was peripheral blood mononuclear cells (PBMCs). The gene calls are TRBV6-1 and TRBJ1-2; possibly TRBD1 for D (5 bases). In DNA, the CDR3 is TGTGCCAGCAGGATGACAGCTAACTATGGCTACACCTTC. It specifies CASRMTANYGYTF.